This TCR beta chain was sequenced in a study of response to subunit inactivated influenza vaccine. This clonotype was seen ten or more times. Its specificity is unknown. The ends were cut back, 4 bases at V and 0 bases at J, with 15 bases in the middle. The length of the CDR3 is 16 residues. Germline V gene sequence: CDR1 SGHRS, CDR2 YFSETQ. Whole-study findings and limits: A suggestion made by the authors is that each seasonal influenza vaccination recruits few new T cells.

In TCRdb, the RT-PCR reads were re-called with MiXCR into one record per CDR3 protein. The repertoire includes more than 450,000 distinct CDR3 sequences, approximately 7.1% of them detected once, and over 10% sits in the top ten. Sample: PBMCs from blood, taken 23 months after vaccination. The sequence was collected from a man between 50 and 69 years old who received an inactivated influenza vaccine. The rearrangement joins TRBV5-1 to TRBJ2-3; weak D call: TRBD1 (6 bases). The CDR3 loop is CASSPPGTRSTDTQYF. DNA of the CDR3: TGCGCCAGCAGCCCGCCCGGGACAAGAAGCACAGATACGCAGTATTTT.